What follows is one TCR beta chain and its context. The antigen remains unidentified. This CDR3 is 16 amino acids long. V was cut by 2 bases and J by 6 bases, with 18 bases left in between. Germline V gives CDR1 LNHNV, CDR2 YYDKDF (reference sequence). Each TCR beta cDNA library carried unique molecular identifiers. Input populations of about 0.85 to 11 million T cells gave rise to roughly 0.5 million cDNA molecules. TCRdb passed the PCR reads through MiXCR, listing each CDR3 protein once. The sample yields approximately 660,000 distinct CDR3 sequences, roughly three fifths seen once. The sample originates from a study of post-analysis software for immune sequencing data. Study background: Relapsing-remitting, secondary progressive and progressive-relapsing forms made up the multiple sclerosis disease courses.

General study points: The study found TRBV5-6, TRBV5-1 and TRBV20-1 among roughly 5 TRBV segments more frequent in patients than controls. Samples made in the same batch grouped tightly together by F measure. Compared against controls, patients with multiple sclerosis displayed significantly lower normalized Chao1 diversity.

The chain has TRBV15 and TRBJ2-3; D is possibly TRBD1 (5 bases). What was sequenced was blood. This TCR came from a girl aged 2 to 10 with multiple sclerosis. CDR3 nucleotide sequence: TGTGCCACCAGCAGAAACAGGACACCCGTCGGGGATACGCAGTATTTT. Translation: CATSRNRTPVGDTQYF.